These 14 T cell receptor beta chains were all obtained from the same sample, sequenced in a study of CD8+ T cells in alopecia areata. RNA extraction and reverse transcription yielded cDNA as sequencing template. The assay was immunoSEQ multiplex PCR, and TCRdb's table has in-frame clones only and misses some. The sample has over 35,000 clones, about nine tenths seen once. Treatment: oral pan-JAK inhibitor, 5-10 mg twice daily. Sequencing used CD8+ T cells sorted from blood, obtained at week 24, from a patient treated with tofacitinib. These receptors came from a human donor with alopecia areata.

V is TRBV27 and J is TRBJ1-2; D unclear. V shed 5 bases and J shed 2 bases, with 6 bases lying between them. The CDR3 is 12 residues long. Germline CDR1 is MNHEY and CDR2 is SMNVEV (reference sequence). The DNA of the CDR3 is TGTGCCAGCAGTAAGGACAACTATGGCTACACCTTC. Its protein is CASSKDNYGYTF.

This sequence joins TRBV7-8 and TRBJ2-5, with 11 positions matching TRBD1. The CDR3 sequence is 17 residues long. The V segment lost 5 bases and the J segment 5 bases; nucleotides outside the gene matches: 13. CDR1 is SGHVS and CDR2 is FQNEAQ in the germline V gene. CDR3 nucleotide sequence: TGTGCCAGCAGCCCGTCCATCGGACAGGGGGCAGTGGAGACCCAGTACTTC. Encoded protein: CASSPSIGQGAVETQYF.

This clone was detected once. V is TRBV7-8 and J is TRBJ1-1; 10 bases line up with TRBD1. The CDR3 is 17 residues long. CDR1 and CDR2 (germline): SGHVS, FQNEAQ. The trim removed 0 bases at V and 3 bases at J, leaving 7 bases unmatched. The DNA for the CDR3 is TGTGCCAGCAGCTTAGCAGACAGGGGGCAGGGAGACACTGAAGCTTTCTTT. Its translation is CASSLADRGQGDTEAFF.

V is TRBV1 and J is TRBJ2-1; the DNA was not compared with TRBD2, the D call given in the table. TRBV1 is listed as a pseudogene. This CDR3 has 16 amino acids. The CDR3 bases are TGCACCAGCAGCCCGTCCAACAGCGGGGGGGCCAATGAGCAGTTCTTC. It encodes CTSSPSNSGGANEQFF.

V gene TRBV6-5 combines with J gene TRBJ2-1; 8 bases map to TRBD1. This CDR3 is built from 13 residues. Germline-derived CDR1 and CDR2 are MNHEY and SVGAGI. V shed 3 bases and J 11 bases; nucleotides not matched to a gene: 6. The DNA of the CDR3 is TGTGCCAGCAGTTATAGTGACAGGGGCCAGCAGTTCTTC. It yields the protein CASSYSDRGQQFF.

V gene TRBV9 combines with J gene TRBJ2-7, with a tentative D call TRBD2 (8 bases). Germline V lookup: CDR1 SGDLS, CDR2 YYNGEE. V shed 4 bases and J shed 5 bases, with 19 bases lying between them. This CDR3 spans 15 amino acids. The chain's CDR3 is CASSPGGGGGNEQYF. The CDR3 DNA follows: TGTGCCAGCAGCCCAGGAGGGGGCGGGGGGAACGAGCAGTACTTC.

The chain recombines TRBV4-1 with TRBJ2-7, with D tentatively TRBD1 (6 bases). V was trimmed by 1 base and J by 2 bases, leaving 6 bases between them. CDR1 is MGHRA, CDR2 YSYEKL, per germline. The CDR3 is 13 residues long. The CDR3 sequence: CASSQGQAYEQYF. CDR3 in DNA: TGCGCCAGCAGCCAAGGACAGGCCTACGAGCAGTACTTC.

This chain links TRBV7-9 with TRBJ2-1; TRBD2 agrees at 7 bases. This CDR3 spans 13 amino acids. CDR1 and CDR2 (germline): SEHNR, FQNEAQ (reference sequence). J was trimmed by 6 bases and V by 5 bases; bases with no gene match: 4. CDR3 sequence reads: CASSTWGGNEQFF. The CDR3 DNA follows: TGTGCCAGCAGCACCTGGGGGGGCAATGAGCAGTTCTTC.

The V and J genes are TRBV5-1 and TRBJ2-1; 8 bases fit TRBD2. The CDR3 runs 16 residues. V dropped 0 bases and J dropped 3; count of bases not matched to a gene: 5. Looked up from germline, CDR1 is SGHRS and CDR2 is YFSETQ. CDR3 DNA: TGCGCCAGCAGCTTGGAGCCGGGGGGGCTCTACAATGAGCAGTTCTTC. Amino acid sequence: CASSLEPGGLYNEQFF.

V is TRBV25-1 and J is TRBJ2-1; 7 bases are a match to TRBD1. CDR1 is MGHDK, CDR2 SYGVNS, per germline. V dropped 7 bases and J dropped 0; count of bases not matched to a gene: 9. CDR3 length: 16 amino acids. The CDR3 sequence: CASTTRQGSSYNEQFF. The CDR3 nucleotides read TGTGCCAGCACGACTCGACAGGGAAGCTCCTACAATGAGCAGTTCTTC.

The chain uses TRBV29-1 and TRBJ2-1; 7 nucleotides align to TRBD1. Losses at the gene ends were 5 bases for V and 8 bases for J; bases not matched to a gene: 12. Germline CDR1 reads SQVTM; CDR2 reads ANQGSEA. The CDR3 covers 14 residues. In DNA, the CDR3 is TGCAGCGTTCATCCAGCCGACAGGGCATATGAGCAGTTCTTC. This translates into CSVHPADRAYEQFF.

CDR3 bases: TGTGCCAGCAGCTTGGGAGGGGAAGCTTTCTTT. Protein: CASSLGGEAFF. The chain combines TRBV5-4 with TRBJ1-1; D is undetermined. Trimming cost V 0 bases and J 8 bases, with 5 bases left between them. Germline V gene data show CDR1 as SGHNT and CDR2 as YYREEE (reference sequence). The CDR3 has 11 residues.

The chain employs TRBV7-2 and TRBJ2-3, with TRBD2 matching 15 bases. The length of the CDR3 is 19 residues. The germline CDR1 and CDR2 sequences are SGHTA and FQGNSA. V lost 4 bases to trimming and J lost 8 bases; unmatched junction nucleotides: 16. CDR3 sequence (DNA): TGTGCCAGCAGCTATCCAGGACTAGCGGGGGGGCCTGGGTCGCGTACGCAGTATTTT. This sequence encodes CASSYPGLAGGPGSRTQYF.

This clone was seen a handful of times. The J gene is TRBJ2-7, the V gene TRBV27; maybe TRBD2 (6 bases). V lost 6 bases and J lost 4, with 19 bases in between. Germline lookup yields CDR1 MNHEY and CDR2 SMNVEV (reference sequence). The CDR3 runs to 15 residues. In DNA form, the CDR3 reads TGTGCCAGCAGGGAAGACTTAGGGAGGAGTTACGAGCAGTACTTC. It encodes CASREDLGRSYEQYF.